This TCR beta chain stems from a study of blood T cells in healthy people across ages. This clonotype was counted between two and nine times. Together with a sample-barcoded 5' primer, a J-beta primer mix was included in a second PCR lasting roughly 6 to 12 cycles. Via MiXCR, TCRdb re-called the 5' RACE reads, giving one row per CDR3 protein. The repertoire consists of 1.5 million to 2 million distinct CDR3 sequences, with about 31% occurring once and the leading ten covering over 9%. CDR1 and CDR2 (germline): MNHEY, SVGAGI. Trimming stripped 6 bases from V and 4 bases from J, with 16 bases between. This CDR3 has 15 amino acids.

The chain links TRBV6-5 to TRBJ1-5; TRBD1 might be the D (6 bases). The TCR was taken from a woman aged 30 to 39 in good health. The sample comprised blood. The CDR3 DNA follows: TGTGCCAGCAGCCCGCATGGGGGGCTAAATCAGCCCCAGCATTTT. Residues: CASSPHGGLNQPQHF.